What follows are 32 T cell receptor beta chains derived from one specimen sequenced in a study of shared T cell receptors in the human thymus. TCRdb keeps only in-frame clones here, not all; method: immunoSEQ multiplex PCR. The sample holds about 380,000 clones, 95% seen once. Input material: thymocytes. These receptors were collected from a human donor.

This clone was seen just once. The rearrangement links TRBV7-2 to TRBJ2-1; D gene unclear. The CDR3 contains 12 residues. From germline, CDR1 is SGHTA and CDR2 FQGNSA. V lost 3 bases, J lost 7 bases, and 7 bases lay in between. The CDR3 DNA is TGTGCCAGCAGCTTTAAATGTAATGAGCAGTTCTTC. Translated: CASSFKCNEQFF.

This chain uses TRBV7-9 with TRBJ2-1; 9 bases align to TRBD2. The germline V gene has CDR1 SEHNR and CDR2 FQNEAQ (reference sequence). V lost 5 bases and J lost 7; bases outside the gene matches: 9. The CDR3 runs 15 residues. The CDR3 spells CASSLAGLAGNEQFF. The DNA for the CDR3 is TGTGCCAGCAGCCTCGCAGGGCTAGCGGGAAATGAGCAGTTCTTC.

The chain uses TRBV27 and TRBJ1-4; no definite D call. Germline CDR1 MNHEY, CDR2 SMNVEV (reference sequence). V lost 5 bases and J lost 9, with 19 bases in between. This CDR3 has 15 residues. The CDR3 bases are TGTGCCAGCAGTATCACCGGGCCTCGCGGTAAAAAACTGTTTTTT. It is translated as CASSITGPRGKKLFF.

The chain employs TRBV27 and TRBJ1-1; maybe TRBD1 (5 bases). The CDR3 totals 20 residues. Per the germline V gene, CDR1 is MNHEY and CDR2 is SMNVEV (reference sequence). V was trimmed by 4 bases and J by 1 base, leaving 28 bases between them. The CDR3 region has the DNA TGTGCCAGCAGTTCGGAGGACCATGGCAGGGTCACACGAACGAACACTGAAGCTTTCTTT. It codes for CASSSEDHGRVTRTNTEAFF.

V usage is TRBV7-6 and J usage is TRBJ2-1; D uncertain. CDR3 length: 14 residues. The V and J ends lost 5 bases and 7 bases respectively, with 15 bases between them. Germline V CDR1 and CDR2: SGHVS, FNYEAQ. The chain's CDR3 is CASSGPWDMNEQFF. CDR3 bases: TGTGCCAGCAGCGGCCCGTGGGATATGAATGAGCAGTTCTTC.

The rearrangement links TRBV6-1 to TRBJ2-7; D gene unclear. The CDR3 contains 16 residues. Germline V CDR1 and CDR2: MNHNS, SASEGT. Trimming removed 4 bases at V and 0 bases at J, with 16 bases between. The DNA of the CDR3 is TGTGCCAGCAGTGGCCGGGTCTTAAAGAGCTCCTACGAGCAGTACTTC. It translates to CASSGRVLKSSYEQYF.

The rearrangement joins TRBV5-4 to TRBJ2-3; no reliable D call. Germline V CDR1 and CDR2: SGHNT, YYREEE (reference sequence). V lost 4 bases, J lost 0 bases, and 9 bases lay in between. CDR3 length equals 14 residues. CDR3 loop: CASSGSPSTDTQYF. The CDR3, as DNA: TGTGCCAGCAGCGGATCCCCTAGCACAGATACGCAGTATTTT. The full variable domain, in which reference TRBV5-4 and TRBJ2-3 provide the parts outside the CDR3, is ETGVTQSPTHLIKTRGQQVTLRCSSQSGHNTVSWYQQALGQGPQFIFQYYREEENGRGNFPPRFSGLQFPNYSSELNVNALELDDSALYLCASSGSPSTDTQYFGPGTRLTVL.

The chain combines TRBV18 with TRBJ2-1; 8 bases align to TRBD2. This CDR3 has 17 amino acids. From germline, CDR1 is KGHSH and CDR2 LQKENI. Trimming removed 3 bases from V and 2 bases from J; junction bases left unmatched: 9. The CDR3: CASSPLRGSGTYNEQFF. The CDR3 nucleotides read TGTGCCAGCTCACCCCTTCGGGGTAGCGGGACCTACAATGAGCAGTTCTTC. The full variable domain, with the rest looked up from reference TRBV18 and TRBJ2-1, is NAGVMQNPRHLVRRRGQEARLRCSPMKGHSHVYWYRQLPEEGLKFMVYLQKENIIDESGMPKERFSAEFPKEGPSILRIQQVVRGDSAAYFCASSPLRGSGTYNEQFFGPGTRLTVL.

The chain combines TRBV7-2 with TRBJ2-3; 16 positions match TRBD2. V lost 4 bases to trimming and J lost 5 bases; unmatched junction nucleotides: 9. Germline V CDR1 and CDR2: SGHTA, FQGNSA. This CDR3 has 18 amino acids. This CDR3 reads CASSWLEGLAGGKDTQYF. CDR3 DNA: TGTGCCAGCAGCTGGTTAGAGGGACTAGCGGGAGGGAAAGATACGCAGTATTTT.

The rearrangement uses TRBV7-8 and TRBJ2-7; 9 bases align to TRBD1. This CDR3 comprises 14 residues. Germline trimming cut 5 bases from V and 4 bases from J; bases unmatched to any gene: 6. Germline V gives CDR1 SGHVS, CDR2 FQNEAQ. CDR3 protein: CASSTRQGGYEQYF. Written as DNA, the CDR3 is TGTGCCAGCAGCACAAGACAGGGGGGTTACGAGCAGTACTTC.

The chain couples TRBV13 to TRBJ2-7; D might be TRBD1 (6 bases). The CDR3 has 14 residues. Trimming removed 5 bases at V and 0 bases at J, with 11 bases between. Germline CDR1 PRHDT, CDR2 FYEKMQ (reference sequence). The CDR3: CASSRGGYSYEQYF. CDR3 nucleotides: TGTGCCAGCAGCAGAGGGGGATACTCCTACGAGCAGTACTTC.

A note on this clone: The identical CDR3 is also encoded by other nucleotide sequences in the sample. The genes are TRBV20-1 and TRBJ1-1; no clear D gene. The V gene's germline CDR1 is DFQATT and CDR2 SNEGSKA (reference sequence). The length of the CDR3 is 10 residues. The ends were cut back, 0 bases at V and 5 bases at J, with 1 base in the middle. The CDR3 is CSARDTEAFF. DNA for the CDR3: TGCAGTGCTAGAGATACTGAAGCTTTCTTT.

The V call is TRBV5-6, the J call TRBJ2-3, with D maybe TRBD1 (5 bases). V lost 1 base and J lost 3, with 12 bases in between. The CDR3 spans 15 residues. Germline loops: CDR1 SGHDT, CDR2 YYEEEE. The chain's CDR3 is CASSLRQYWTDTQYF. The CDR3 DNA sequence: TGTGCCAGCAGCTTGAGACAGTACTGGACAGATACGCAGTATTTT. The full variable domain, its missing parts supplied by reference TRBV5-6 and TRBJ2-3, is DAGVTQSPTHLIKTRGQQVTLRCSPKSGHDTVSWYQQALGQGPQFIFQYYEEEERQRGNFPDRFSGHQFPNYSSELNVNALLLGDSALYLCASSLRQYWTDTQYFGPGTRLTVL.

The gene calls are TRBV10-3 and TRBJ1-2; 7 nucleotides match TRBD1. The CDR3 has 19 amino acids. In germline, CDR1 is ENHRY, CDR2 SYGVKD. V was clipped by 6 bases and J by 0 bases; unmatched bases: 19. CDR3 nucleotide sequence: TGTGCCATCAGGGCGGACAGGAGGTACCTCCTCCGAGCTAACTATGGCTACACCTTC. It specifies CAIRADRRYLLRANYGYTF.

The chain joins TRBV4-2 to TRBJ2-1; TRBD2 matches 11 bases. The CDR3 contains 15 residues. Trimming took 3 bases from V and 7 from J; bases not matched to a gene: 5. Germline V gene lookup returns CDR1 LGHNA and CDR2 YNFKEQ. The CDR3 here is CASSQELAGVNEQFF. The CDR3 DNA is TGTGCCAGCAGCCAGGAACTAGCGGGAGTTAATGAGCAGTTCTTC.

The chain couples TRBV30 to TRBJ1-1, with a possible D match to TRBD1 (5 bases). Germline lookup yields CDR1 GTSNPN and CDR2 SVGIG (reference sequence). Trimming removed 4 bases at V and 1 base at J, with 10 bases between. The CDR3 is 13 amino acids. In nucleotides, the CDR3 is TGTGCCTGGATATACAGGCCGAACACTGAAGCTTTCTTT. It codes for CAWIYRPNTEAFF.

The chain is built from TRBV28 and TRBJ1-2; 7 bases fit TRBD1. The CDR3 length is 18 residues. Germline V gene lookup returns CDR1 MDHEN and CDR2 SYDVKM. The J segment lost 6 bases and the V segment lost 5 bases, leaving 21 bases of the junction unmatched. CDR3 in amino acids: CASSSFQPDRPGGDGYTF. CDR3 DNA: TGTGCCAGCAGTAGTTTCCAACCGGACAGGCCAGGTGGGGATGGCTACACCTTC.

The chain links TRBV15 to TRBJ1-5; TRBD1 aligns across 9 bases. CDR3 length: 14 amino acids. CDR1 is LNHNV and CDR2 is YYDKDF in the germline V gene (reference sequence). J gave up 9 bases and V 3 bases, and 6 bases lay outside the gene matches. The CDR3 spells CATSRDRGQGPQHF. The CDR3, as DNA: TGTGCCACCAGCAGGGACAGGGGCCAGGGGCCCCAGCATTTT.

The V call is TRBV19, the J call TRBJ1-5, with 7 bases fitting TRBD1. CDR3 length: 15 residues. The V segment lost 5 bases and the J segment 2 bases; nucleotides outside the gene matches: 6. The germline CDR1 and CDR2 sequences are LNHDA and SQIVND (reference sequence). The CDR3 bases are TGTGCCAGTAGTCTCGGGACAGTGGGCAATCAGCCCCAGCATTTT. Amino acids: CASSLGTVGNQPQHF.

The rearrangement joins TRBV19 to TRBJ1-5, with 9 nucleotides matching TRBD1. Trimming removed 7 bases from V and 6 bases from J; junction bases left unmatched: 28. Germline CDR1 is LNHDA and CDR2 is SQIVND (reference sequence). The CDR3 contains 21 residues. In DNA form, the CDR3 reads TGTGCCAGTAATAACCCGGGACAGGGTCATAAGTGGGCTGTAAGTCTTCAGCCCCAGCATTTT. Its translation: CASNNPGQGHKWAVSLQPQHF.

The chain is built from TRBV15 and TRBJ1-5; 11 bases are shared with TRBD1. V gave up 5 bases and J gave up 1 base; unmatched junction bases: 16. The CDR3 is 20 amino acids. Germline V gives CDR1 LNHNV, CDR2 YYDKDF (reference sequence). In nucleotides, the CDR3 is TGTGCCACCAGCTCCTGCTTAGGGACAGGGGGAAGAGAGAGCAATCAGCCCCAGCATTTT. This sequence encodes CATSSCLGTGGRESNQPQHF.

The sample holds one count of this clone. In DNA form, the CDR3 reads TGTGCCAGCAGACAGGGGGCGCGGAACACTGAAGCTTTCTTT. Amino acid sequence: CASRQGARNTEAFF. This chain connects TRBV7-4 to TRBJ1-1; 9 bases match TRBD1. V lost 6 bases, J lost 1 base, and 3 bases stayed unmatched. The germline V gene has CDR1 SGHVT and CDR2 SQSDAQ. The CDR3 consists of 14 residues.

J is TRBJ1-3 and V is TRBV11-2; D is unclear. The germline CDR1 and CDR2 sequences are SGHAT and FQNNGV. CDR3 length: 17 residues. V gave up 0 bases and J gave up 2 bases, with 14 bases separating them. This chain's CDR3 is CASSLDPRRRPGNTIYF. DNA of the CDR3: TGTGCCAGCAGCTTAGACCCCCGCAGGAGGCCTGGAAACACCATATATTTT.

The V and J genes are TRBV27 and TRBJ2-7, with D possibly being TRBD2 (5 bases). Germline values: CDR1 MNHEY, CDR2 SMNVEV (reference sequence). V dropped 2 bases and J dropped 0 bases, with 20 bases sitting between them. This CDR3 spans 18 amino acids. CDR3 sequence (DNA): TGTGCCAGCAGTTTAGGCGCGAGGGATACACAAGTCTCCTACGAGCAGTACTTC. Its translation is CASSLGARDTQVSYEQYF.

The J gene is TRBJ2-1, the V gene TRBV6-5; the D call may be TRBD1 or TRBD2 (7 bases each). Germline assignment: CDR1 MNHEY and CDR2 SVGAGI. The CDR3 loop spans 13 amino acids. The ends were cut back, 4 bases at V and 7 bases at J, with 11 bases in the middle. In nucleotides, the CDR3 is TGTGCCAGCAGTTCAGGGGGGGGGAATGAGCAGTTCTTC. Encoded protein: CASSSGGGNEQFF.

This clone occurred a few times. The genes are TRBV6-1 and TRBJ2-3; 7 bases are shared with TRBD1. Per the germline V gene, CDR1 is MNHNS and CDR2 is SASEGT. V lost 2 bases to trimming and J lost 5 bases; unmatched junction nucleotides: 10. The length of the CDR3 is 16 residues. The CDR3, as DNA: TGTGCCAGCAGTGAATTCCCCGAGGGGGCGGGAGATACGCAGTATTTT. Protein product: CASSEFPEGAGDTQYF.

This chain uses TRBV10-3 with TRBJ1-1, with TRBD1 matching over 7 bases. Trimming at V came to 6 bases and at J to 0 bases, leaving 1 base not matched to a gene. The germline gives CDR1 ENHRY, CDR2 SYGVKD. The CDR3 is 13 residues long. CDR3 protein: CAISDRVNTEAFF. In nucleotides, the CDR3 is TGTGCCATCAGCGACAGGGTGAACACTGAAGCTTTCTTT.

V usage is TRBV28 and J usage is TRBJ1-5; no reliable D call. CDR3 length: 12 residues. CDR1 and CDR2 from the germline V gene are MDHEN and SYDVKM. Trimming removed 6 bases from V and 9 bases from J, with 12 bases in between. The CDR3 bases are TGTGCCAGCAGCTTTTCGGCGGGGCCCCAGCATTTT. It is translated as CASSFSAGPQHF.

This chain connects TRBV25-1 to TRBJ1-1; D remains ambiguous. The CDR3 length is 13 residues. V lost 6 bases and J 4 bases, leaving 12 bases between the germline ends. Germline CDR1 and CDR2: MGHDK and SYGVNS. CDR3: CASSPDGITEAFF. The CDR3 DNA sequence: TGTGCCAGCAGCCCAGACGGGATCACTGAAGCTTTCTTT.

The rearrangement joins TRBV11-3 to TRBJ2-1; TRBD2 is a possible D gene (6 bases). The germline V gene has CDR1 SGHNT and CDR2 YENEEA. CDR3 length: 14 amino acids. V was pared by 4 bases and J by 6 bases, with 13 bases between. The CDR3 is CASSSRGSSNEQFF. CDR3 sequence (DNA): TGTGCCAGCAGCTCCCGGGGGAGTAGCAATGAGCAGTTCTTC.

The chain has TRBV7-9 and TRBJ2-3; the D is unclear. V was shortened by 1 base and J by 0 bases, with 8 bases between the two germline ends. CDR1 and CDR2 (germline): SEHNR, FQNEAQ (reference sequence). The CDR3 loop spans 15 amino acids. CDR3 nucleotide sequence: TGTGCCAGCAGCTTAGTGTCGGCTAGCACAGATACGCAGTATTTT. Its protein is CASSLVSASTDTQYF.

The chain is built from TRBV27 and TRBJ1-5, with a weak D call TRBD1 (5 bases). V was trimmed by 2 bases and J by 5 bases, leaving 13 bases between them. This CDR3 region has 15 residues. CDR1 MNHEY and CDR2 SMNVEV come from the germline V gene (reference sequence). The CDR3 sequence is CASSLRGGEDQPQHF. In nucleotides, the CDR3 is TGTGCCAGCAGTTTAAGGGGCGGTGAAGATCAGCCCCAGCATTTT.